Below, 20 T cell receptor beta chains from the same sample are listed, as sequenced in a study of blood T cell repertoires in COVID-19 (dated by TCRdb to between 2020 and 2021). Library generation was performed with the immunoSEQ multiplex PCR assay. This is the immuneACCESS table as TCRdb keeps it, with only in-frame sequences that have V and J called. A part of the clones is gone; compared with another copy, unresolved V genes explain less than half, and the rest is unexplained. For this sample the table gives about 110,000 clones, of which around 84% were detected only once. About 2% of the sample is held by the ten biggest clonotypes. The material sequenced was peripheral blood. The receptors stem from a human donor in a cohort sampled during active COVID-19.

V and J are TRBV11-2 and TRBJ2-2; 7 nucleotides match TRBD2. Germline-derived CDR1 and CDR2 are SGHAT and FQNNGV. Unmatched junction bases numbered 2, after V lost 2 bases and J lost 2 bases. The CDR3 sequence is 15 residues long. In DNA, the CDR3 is TGTGCCAGCAGCTTACAGGGACTAAACACCGGGGAGCTGTTTTTT. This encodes CASSLQGLNTGELFF.

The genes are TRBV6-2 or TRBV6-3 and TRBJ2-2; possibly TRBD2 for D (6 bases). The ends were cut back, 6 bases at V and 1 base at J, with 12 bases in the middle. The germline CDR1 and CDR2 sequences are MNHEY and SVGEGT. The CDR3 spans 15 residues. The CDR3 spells CASSRRDWNTGELFF. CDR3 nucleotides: TGTGCCAGCAGCCGACGGGACTGGAACACCGGGGAGCTGTTTTTT.

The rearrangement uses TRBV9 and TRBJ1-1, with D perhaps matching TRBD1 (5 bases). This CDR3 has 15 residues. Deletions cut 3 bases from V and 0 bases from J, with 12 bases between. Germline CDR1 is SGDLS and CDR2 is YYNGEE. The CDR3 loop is CASSADSRMNTEAFF. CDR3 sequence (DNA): TGTGCCAGCAGCGCCGACAGCCGCATGAACACTGAAGCTTTCTTT.

CDR3 sequence (DNA): TGTGCCAGCAGCTCGACAGGGCTTTTTGGCTACACCTTC. Protein product: CASSSTGLFGYTF. The chain recombines TRBV11-2 with TRBJ1-2, with TRBD1 matching 7 bases. Germline V gene sequence: CDR1 SGHAT, CDR2 FQNNGV. V was pared by 4 bases and J by 7 bases, with 6 bases of the junction left unmatched. The CDR3 is 13 residues long.

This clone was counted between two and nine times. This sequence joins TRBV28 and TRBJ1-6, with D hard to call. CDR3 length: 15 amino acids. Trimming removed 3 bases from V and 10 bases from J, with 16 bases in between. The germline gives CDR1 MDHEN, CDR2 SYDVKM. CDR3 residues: CASSLGGQDPSPLHF. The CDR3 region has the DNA TGTGCCAGCAGTTTGGGAGGGCAAGATCCCTCACCCCTCCACTTT.

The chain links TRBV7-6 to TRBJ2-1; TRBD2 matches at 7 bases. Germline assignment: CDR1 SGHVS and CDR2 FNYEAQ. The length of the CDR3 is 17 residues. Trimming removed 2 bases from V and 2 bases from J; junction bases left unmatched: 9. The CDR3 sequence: CASSLSASGVTYNEQFF. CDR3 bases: TGTGCCAGCAGCTTATCCGCTAGCGGAGTAACCTACAATGAGCAGTTCTTC. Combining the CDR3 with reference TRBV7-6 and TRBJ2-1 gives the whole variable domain GAGVSQSPRYKVTKRGQDVALRCDPISGHVSLYWYRQALGQGPEFLTYFNYEAQQDKSGLPNDRFSAERPEGSISTLTIQRTEQRDSAMYRCASSLSASGVTYNEQFFGPGTRLTVL.

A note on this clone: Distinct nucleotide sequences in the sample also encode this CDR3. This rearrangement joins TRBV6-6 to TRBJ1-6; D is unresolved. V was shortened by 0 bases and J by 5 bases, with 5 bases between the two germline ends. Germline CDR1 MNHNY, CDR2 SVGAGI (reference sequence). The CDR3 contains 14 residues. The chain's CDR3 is CASSYSEDNSPLHF. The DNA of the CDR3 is TGTGCCAGCAGTTACTCAGAGGATAATTCACCCCTCCACTTT.

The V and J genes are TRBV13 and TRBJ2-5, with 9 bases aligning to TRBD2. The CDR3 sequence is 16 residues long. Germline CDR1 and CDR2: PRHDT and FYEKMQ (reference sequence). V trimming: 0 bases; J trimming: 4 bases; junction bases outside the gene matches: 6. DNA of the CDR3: TGTGCCAGCAGCTTAGGTTCTAGCGGGATTTCAGAGACCCAGTACTTC. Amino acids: CASSLGSSGISETQYF.

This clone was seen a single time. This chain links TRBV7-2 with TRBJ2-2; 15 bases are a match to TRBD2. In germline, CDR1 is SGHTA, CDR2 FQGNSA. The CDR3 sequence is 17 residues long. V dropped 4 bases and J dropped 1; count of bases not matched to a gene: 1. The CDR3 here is CASSSGLAGGNTGELFF. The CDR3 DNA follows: TGTGCCAGCAGCTCGGGACTAGCGGGGGGGAACACCGGGGAGCTGTTTTTT.

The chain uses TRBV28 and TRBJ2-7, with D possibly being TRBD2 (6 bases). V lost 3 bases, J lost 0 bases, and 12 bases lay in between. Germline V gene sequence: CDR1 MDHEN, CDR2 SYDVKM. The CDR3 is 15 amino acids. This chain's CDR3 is CASSFLGLSSYEQYF. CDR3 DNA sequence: TGTGCCAGCAGTTTTCTGGGACTTAGCTCCTACGAGCAGTACTTC.

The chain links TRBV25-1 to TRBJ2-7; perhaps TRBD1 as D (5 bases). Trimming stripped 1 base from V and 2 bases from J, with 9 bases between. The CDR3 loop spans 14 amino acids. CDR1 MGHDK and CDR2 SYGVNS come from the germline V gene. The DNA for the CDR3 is TGTGCCAGCAGTGAATTTGGGGCAACCTACGAGCAGTACTTC. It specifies CASSEFGATYEQYF.

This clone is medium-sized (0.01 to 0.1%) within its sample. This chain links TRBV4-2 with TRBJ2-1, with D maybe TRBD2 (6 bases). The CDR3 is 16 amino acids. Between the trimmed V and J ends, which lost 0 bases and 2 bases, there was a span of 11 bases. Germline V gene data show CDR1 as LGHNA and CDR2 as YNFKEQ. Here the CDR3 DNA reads TGTGCCAGCAGCCAAGAGGCGGTAGCGGCCTACAATGAGCAGTTCTTC. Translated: CASSQEAVAAYNEQFF.

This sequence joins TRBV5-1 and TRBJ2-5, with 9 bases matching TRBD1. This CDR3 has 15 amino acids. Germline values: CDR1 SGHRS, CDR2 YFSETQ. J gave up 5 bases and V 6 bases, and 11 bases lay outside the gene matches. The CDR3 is CASNKMTGGEETQYF. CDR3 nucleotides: TGCGCCAGCAATAAGATGACAGGGGGGGAGGAGACCCAGTACTTC.

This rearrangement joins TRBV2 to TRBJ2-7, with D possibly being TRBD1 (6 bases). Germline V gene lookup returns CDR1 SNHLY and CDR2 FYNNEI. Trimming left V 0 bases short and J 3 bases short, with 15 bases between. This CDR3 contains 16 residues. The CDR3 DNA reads TGTGCCAGCAGTGAAGCGTTAGCAGGGGTACTCTACGAGCAGTACTTC. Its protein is CASSEALAGVLYEQYF.

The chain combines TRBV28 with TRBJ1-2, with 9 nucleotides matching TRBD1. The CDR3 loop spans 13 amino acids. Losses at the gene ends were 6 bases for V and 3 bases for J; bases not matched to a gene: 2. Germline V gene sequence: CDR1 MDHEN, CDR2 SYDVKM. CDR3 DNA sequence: TGTGCCAGCAGGGGACAGGGCTACTATGGCTACACCTTC. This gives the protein CASRGQGYYGYTF.

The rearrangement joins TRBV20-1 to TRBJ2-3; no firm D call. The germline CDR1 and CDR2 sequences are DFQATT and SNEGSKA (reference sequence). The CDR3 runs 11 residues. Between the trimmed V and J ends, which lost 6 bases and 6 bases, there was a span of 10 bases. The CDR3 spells CSADPGDTQYF. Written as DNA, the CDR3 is TGCAGTGCCGATCCCGGGGATACGCAGTATTTT.

CDR3 bases: TGCGCCAGCAGCTTTCTAGAGGCTGGGGCCAACGTCCTGACTTTC. It is translated as CASSFLEAGANVLTF. The rearrangement links TRBV5-1 to TRBJ2-6; D call uncertain. The CDR3 runs to 15 residues. V was clipped by 2 bases and J by 2 bases, with 8 bases between them. Germline V gene sequence: CDR1 SGHRS, CDR2 YFSETQ.

Here the CDR3 reads CASSSFSGTANTEAFF. The CDR3, as DNA: TGTGCCAGCAGCTCCTTTTCAGGGACAGCAAACACTGAAGCTTTCTTT. The chain has TRBV7-3 and TRBJ1-1, with TRBD1 identical over 7 bases. The CDR3 loop spans 16 amino acids. Germline CDR1 reads SGHTA; CDR2 reads FQGTGA. V lost 4 bases to trimming and J lost 2 bases; unmatched junction nucleotides: 10.

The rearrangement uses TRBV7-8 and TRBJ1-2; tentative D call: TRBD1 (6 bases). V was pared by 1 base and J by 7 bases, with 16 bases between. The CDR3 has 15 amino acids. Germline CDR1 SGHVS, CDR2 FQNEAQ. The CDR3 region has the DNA TGTGCCAGCAGCTTAGGTGGGGGCATCTTGACTGGCTACACCTTC. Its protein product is CASSLGGGILTGYTF.

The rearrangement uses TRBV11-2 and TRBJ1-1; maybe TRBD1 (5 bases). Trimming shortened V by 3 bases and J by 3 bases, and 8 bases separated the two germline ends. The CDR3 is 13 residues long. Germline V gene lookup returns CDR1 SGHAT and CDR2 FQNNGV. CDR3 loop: CASSFSRDTEAFF. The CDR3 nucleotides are TGTGCCAGCAGCTTTTCCAGGGACACTGAAGCTTTCTTT.